What follows describes a single T cell receptor (beta chain). The antigen is undetermined. This entry is derived from a study of radiotherapy plus CTLA-4 blockade in lung cancer. General study results and limits: Dynamics of early blood T cell clones, together with interferon-beta, were reportedly the best predictors of response.

Here immunoSEQ multiplex PCR was the method, and the copy in TCRdb shows in-frame clones only, minus some. The sample lists about 50,000 clones; roughly four fifths were seen once. Germline V CDR1 and CDR2: SGHRS, YFSETQ. The CDR3 spans 16 residues. The V and J ends lost 3 bases and 3 bases, in that order; junction bases with no gene match: 10. Treatment of patients with chemo-refractory metastatic non-small-cell lung cancer consisted of focal radiation plus CTLA-4 blockade with ipilimumab. The sample was peripheral blood, taken from a patient treated with radiotherapy plus ipilimumab. V and J are TRBV5-1 and TRBJ2-7, with 9 bases lining up with TRBD2. This clonotype originated in a human donor with non-small cell lung cancer whose response to radiotherapy plus ipilimumab could not be evaluated. The CDR3 region is CASSSGGGDRVYEQYF. For the CDR3, the DNA is TGCGCCAGCAGCTCAGGCGGGGGGGATCGGGTCTACGAGCAGTACTTC. The complete variable domain, with remaining parts taken from reference TRBV5-1 and TRBJ2-7, reads KAGVTQTPRYLIKTRGQQVTLSCSPISGHRSVSWYQQTPGQGLQFLFEYFSETQRNKGNFPGRFSGRQFSNSRSEMNVSTLELGDSALYLCASSSGGGDRVYEQYFGPGTRLTVT.